The next 10 T cell receptor beta chains were all read from a single sample in a study of response to subunit inactivated influenza vaccine. MiXCR, run by TCRdb on the RT-PCR reads, gives a single entry per CDR3 protein. Altogether over 800,000 distinct CDR3 sequences are present, 21% being singletons, with the ten largest covering about 10%. The sequences come from PBMCs from blood, collected approximately 5 days after vaccination. Receptor source: a man aged 45 to 65 who received an inactivated influenza vaccine.

This chain connects TRBV12-3 or TRBV12-4 to TRBJ2-1, with 9 bases identical to TRBD2. The CDR3 totals 16 residues. The trim removed 5 bases at V and 0 bases at J, leaving 5 bases unmatched. The CDR3 reads CASSTTSGPSYNEQFF. The CDR3 nucleotides are TGTGCCAGCAGTACGACTAGCGGACCCTCCTACAATGAGCAGTTCTTC.

V gene TRBV7-2 combines with J gene TRBJ2-1; the match to TRBD1 covers 11 bases. V trimming: 5 bases; J trimming: 10 bases; junction bases outside the gene matches: 7. CDR3 length: 14 residues. Germline CDR1 is SGHTA and CDR2 is FQGNSA. CDR3 sequence (DNA): TGTGCCAGCAGCAGGACAGGGGGCGACTGGGAGCAGTTCTTC. This translates into CASSRTGGDWEQFF.

V usage is TRBV5-6 and J usage is TRBJ2-1; tentative D call: TRBD2 (5 bases). CDR3 length equals 14 residues. The V end lost 1 base, the J end lost 2 bases, and 7 bases lay between the germline ends. Germline loops: CDR1 SGHDT, CDR2 YYEEEE. The CDR3 DNA sequence: TGTGCCAGCAGCTTGTTGCGGGCCTACAATGAGCAGTTCTTC. Translation gives CASSLLRAYNEQFF.

This clonotype was seen only a few times. This chain uses TRBV6-2 or TRBV6-3 with TRBJ2-5; D may match TRBD1 or TRBD2 (5 bases each). The ends were cut back, 6 bases at V and 2 bases at J, with 16 bases in the middle. This CDR3 contains 15 residues. The germline gives CDR1 MNHEY, CDR2 SVGEGT. The CDR3 region is CASRKSGTRQETQYF. DNA for the CDR3: TGTGCCAGCAGAAAGAGTGGGACGAGACAAGAGACCCAGTACTTC.

J is TRBJ2-3 and V is TRBV10-3; tentatively, D is TRBD1 or TRBD2 (5 bases each). The length of the CDR3 is 16 residues. V lost 0 bases to trimming and J lost 2 bases, with 12 bases between them. The germline CDR1 and CDR2 sequences are ENHRY and SYGVKD. CDR3 coding DNA: TGTGCCATCAGTGAGTCTGGGGACCCAAACACAGATACGCAGTATTTT. It encodes CAISESGDPNTDTQYF.

V gene TRBV29-1 combines with J gene TRBJ2-2; 9 bases align to TRBD2. J gave up 2 bases and V 1 base, and 8 bases lay outside the gene matches. From germline, CDR1 is SQVTM and CDR2 ANQGSEA. The CDR3 consists of 17 residues. In DNA form, the CDR3 reads TGCAGCGTTGAAGTTTGGCTAGCGGGAAAAAACACCGGGGAGCTGTTTTTT. Protein: CSVEVWLAGKNTGELFF.

V and J are TRBV20-1 and TRBJ2-5; D gene ambiguous. Trimming took off 0 bases at V and 5 bases at J, with 4 bases between the two ends. The germline gives CDR1 DFQATT, CDR2 SNEGSKA (reference sequence). The CDR3 extends over 11 amino acids. CDR3 nucleotide sequence: TGCAGTGCTAGAGACGCCGAGACCCAGTACTTC. This encodes CSARDAETQYF.

This clonotype appeared a few times. DNA of the CDR3: TGCGCCAGCACTTCGGATGGGACAGGGATGAACACTGAAGCTTTCTTT. It translates to CASTSDGTGMNTEAFF. The chain couples TRBV5-1 to TRBJ1-1, with TRBD1 matching over 9 bases. Trimming removed 6 bases from V and 0 bases from J; junction bases left unmatched: 9. This CDR3 is 16 amino acids long. Germline V gene lookup returns CDR1 SGHRS and CDR2 YFSETQ.

The chain combines TRBV7-9 with TRBJ1-3, with D possibly being TRBD1 (5 bases). Trimming took off 1 base at V and 4 bases at J, with 14 bases between the two ends. The CDR3 runs 16 residues. CDR1 is SEHNR and CDR2 is FQNEAQ in the germline V gene (reference sequence). CDR3 nucleotide sequence: TGTGCCAGCAGCTTAGACGTCAGGGCCTTGGGAAACACCATATATTTT. This sequence encodes CASSLDVRALGNTIYF.

V is TRBV7-2 and J is TRBJ2-7; TRBD2 aligns across 8 bases. With V trimmed by 4 bases and J by 2 bases, 4 bases remained unmatched. The CDR3 runs 14 residues. Germline-derived CDR1 and CDR2 are SGHTA and FQGNSA. In nucleotides, the CDR3 is TGTGCCAGCAGCTACCTAGCGGGCCCCTACGAGCAGTACTTC. Its protein product is CASSYLAGPYEQYF.